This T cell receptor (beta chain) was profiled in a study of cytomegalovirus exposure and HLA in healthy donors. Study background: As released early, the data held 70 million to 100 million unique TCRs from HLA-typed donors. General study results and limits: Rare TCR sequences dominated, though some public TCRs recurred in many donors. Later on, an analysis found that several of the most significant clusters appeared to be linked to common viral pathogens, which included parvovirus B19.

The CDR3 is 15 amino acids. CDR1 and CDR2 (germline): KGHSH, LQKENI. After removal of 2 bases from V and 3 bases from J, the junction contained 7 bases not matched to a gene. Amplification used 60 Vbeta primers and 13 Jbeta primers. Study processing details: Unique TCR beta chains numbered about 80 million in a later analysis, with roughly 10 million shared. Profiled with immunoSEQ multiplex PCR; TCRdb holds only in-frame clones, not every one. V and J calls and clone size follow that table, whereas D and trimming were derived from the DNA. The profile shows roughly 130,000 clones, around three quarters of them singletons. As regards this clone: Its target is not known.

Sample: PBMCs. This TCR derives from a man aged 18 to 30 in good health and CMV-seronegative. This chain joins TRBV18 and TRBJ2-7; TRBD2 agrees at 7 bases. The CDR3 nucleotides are TGTGCCAGCTCACCAGGGGCGGGAGAGGGCTACGAGCAGTACTTC. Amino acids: CASSPGAGEGYEQYF. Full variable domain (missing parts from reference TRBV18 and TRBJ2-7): NAGVMQNPRHLVRRRGQEARLRCSPMKGHSHVYWYRQLPEEGLKFMVYLQKENIIDESGMPKERFSAEFPKEGPSILRIQQVVRGDSAAYFCASSPGAGEGYEQYFGPGTRLTVT.